Presented here are 9 T cell receptor beta chains from one specimen sequenced in a study of CD8 T cells in Susac syndrome. With random hexamers, about 0.5 to 1 ug RNA was reverse transcribed. TCRdb itself ran the immunoSEQ multiplex PCR reads through MiXCR, one entry per CDR3 protein. Of around 300,000 distinct CDR3 sequences listed, approximately 85% were seen once; the top ten hold 0.2% to 0.25%. Specimen: CD8+ T cells from PBMCs. All receptors come from a human donor with multiple sclerosis.

This clonotype was observed once. The CDR3 DNA is TGCAGTGCCACGACTAGCGGGGCCCATATAAACTACGAGCAGTACTTC. As protein: CSATTSGAHINYEQYF. The rearrangement uses TRBV20-1 and TRBJ2-7; 11 bases line up with TRBD2. There are 16 residues in the CDR3. The V gene end was trimmed by 6 bases and the J gene end by 3 bases; junction bases not matched to a gene: 13. Germline V gives CDR1 DFQATT, CDR2 SNEGSKA (reference sequence).

The count of this clonotype is one. V is TRBV28 and J is TRBJ1-5, with TRBD1 identical over 9 bases. Germline V CDR1 and CDR2: MDHEN, SYDVKM. V shed 2 bases, J shed 6 bases, and the junction held 2 bases outside the gene matches. The CDR3 totals 14 residues. The CDR3 sequence: CASSLEDRGQPQHF. In nucleotides, the CDR3 is TGTGCCAGCAGTTTAGAGGACAGGGGTCAGCCCCAGCATTTT. Full variable domain (rest looked up from reference TRBV28 and TRBJ1-5): DVKVTQSSRYLVKRTGEKVFLECVQDMDHENMFWYRQDPGLGLRLIYFSYDVKMKEKGDIPEGYSVSREKKERFSLILESASTNQTSMYLCASSLEDRGQPQHFGDGTRLSIL.

The chain has TRBV27 and TRBJ2-7; 8 bases fit TRBD2. The V and J ends lost 5 bases and 2 bases, in that order; junction bases with no gene match: 5. The CDR3 extends over 14 amino acids. Germline-derived CDR1 and CDR2 are MNHEY and SMNVEV (reference sequence). CDR3 nucleotides: TGTGCCAGCAGTACTAGCGGAGGGACCTACGAGCAGTACTTC. Its protein product is CASSTSGGTYEQYF.

The genes are TRBV4-1 and TRBJ2-7; D is unresolved. Germline CDR1 reads MGHRA; CDR2 reads YSYEKL. The V end was cut by 0 bases, the J end by 5 bases, with 5 bases between. The CDR3 is 12 residues long. Here the CDR3 reads CASSQDEHEQYF. CDR3 nucleotide sequence: TGCGCCAGCAGCCAAGATGAGCACGAGCAGTACTTC.

This chain links TRBV6-5 with TRBJ1-2; D is possibly TRBD1 (6 bases). The CDR3 sequence is 13 residues long. V lost 8 bases and J 4 bases, leaving 14 bases between the germline ends. Germline V gene lookup returns CDR1 MNHEY and CDR2 SVGAGI. The chain's CDR3 is CASGEGGLYGYTF. CDR3 DNA: TGTGCCAGCGGGGAGGGGGGCCTCTATGGCTACACCTTC.

V usage is TRBV3-1 and J usage is TRBJ2-5, with 11 nucleotides matching TRBD2. The germline gives CDR1 LGHDT, CDR2 YNNKEL (reference sequence). V dropped 6 bases and J dropped 0; count of bases not matched to a gene: 12. This CDR3 contains 18 residues. In DNA form, the CDR3 reads TGTGCCAGCAGTCTAAGGACTAGCGGGTTACTGTACCAAGAGACCCAGTACTTC. It codes for CASSLRTSGLLYQETQYF.

This chain links TRBV5-1 with TRBJ1-2; 10 bases match TRBD1. V shed 2 bases and J 0 bases; nucleotides not matched to a gene: 7. CDR3 size: 17 residues. Germline-derived CDR1 and CDR2 are SGHRS and YFSETQ. CDR3 sequence: CASSFYRDRGANYGYTF. The CDR3 DNA follows: TGCGCCAGCAGCTTCTACCGGGACAGGGGAGCTAACTATGGCTACACCTTC.

V and J are TRBV7-9 and TRBJ2-1, with D maybe TRBD2 (7 bases). CDR3 length equals 13 residues. Germline assignment: CDR1 SEHNR and CDR2 FQNEAQ (reference sequence). Between the trimmed V and J ends, which lost 11 bases and 2 bases, there was a span of 13 bases. The CDR3 loop is CAGGEGAYNEQFF. CDR3 in DNA: TGTGCCGGTGGGGAGGGGGCCTACAATGAGCAGTTCTTC.

The chain employs TRBV6-5 and TRBJ1-4; D might be TRBD1 (5 bases). The CDR3 contains 16 residues. V gave up 0 bases and J gave up 1 base, with 9 bases separating them. Germline CDR1 reads MNHEY; CDR2 reads SVGAGI. This chain's CDR3 is CASSYSPGRTNEKLFF. The CDR3 coding sequence is TGTGCCAGCAGTTACTCGCCGGGACGAACTAATGAAAAACTGTTTTTT.